One and the same sample provided the 8 T cell receptor beta chains below, sequenced in a study of OX40 agonist ivuxolimab in advanced cancers. The table came from immunoSEQ multiplex PCR; TCRdb's copy has only in-frame clones and leaves some out. The data hold over 40,000 clones, with approximately 90% observed a single time. The sequencing used CD4+ or CD8+ T cells sorted from blood, collected in a trial of the OX40 agonist ivuxolimab. Receptor source: an adult with an advanced solid tumor such as melanoma, head and neck, liver or kidney cancer.

The chain recombines TRBV6-5 with TRBJ1-3; unclear D gene. The CDR3 covers 14 residues. CDR1 is MNHEY and CDR2 is SVGAGI in the germline V gene. The V gene lost 0 bases and the J gene lost 4 bases, with 7 bases spanning the gap. CDR3: CASSYSGRGNTIYF. The CDR3 nucleotides are TGTGCCAGCAGTTACTCCGGCAGAGGAAACACCATATATTTT.

This clone was observed a handful of times. The rearrangement uses TRBV6-5 and TRBJ2-2; 12 bases are shared with TRBD2. Germline CDR1 reads MNHEY; CDR2 reads SVGAGI. This CDR3 comprises 15 residues. J lost 4 bases, V lost 7 bases, and 4 bases had no gene match. The CDR3 protein is CASTPGLAGTGELFF. CDR3 bases: TGTGCCAGCACACCGGGACTAGCGGGCACCGGGGAGCTGTTTTTT.

The chain links TRBV5-1 to TRBJ1-3; maybe TRBD1 (6 bases). With the DNA end fitting TRBJ2-2 better, the J assignment may be wrong. The CDR3 loop spans 15 amino acids. In germline, CDR1 is SGHRS, CDR2 YFSETQ. The CDR3 protein is CASSFGQGYTGELFF. DNA for the CDR3: TGCGCCAGCAGCTTTGGGCAGGGGTACACCGGGGAGCTGTTTTTT.

The chain employs TRBV11-2 and TRBJ1-5; D perhaps matches TRBD1 (5 bases). CDR1 and CDR2 from the germline V gene are SGHAT and FQNNGV. Trimming cost V 2 bases and J 3 bases, with 11 bases left between them. This CDR3 contains 15 residues. The CDR3 loop is CASSLQAGHNQPQHF. CDR3 bases: TGTGCCAGCAGCTTACAGGCAGGGCACAATCAGCCCCAGCATTTT.

The chain employs TRBV4-2 and TRBJ2-3; no firm D call. V was cut by 4 bases and J by 2 bases, with 13 bases left in between. The CDR3 is 15 residues long. The germline CDR1 and CDR2 sequences are LGHNA and YNFKEQ. CDR3 nucleotides: TGTGCCAGCAGCCCCGGGCCCGGACCCACAGATACGCAGTATTTT. Its translation: CASSPGPGPTDTQYF.

The CDR3 nucleotides are TGTGCCAGCTTATCAGGGACCGAAAATGAGCAGTTCTTC. Its protein product is CASLSGTENEQFF. This rearrangement joins TRBV18 to TRBJ2-1; D is tentatively TRBD1 or TRBD2 (5 bases each). With 7 bases removed from V and 7 bases from J, the gap between germline ends came to 14 bases. Germline CDR1 and CDR2: KGHSH and LQKENI. This CDR3 has 13 residues.

V gene TRBV27 combines with J gene TRBJ2-1; TRBD2 is a possible D gene (6 bases). Germline V gene lookup returns CDR1 MNHEY and CDR2 SMNVEV (reference sequence). The germline V and J ends were trimmed by 7 bases and 9 bases, with 22 bases remaining between them. The CDR3 covers 15 residues. The CDR3 DNA sequence: TGTGCCAGCACCCCTCGACTAGTTATAGGAGTTGAGCAGTTCTTC. This sequence encodes CASTPRLVIGVEQFF.

This clone was counted once. The chain couples TRBV5-1 to TRBJ1-2; possible D gene TRBD1, 5 bases. V shed 0 bases and J shed 8 bases, with 17 bases lying between them. Germline CDR1 is SGHRS and CDR2 is YFSETQ. The CDR3 covers 15 residues. The CDR3 loop is CASSLEASGVRGYTF. The CDR3 DNA sequence: TGCGCCAGCAGCTTGGAGGCGTCGGGGGTCCGAGGCTACACCTTC.